These 24 T cell receptor beta chains share one sample of origin, sequenced in a study of blood T cell repertoires in COVID-19. Profiled with immunoSEQ multiplex PCR; TCRdb holds only in-frame clones, not every one. The sample lists under 550,000 clones; about 87% were seen once. The specimen sequenced was peripheral blood. These TCRs come from a young man with COVID-19, enrolled during active disease.

This chain links TRBV7-2 with TRBJ2-2, with 10 bases fitting TRBD2. The junction had 11 bases not matched to a gene; V was cut back by 9 bases and J by 4 bases. CDR3 length equals 16 residues. Germline assignment: CDR1 SGHTA and CDR2 FQGNSA. CDR3 sequence: CARPNLAGVFTGELFF. The CDR3, as DNA: TGTGCCAGGCCAAACCTAGCGGGGGTTTTCACCGGGGAGCTGTTTTTT.

The rearrangement uses TRBV12-3 or TRBV12-4 and TRBJ2-2, with D uncertain. The CDR3 totals 12 residues. Trimming took off 2 bases at V and 6 bases at J, with 4 bases between the two ends. The CDR3 loop reads CASSLTAGELFF. DNA of the CDR3: TGTGCCAGCAGTTTAACGGCCGGGGAGCTGTTTTTT.

V is TRBV5-6 and J is TRBJ2-3, with D perhaps TRBD2 (7 bases). The CDR3 extends over 17 amino acids. Trimming cost V 4 bases and J 2 bases, with 20 bases left between them. Germline V lookup: CDR1 SGHDT, CDR2 YYEEEE. The CDR3 here is CASSQGIRGAYTDTQYF. The DNA for the CDR3 is TGTGCCAGCAGCCAAGGGATCCGGGGGGCTTACACAGATACGCAGTATTTT.

This chain connects TRBV6-5 to TRBJ2-5; the D gene is possibly TRBD2 (6 bases). The CDR3 has 15 residues. The V end lost 2 bases, the J end lost 5 bases, and 15 bases lay between the germline ends. Per germline, CDR1 MNHEY and CDR2 SVGAGI. The CDR3 DNA is TGTGCCAGCAGTTACGTAGCTAGCGCGCGGGAGACCCAGTACTTC. Protein sequence: CASSYVASARETQYF.

This sequence joins TRBV3-1 (or the pseudogene TRBV3-2) and TRBJ2-1; 7 bases line up with TRBD2. J gave up 5 bases and V 0 bases, and 7 bases lay outside the gene matches. The CDR3 extends over 16 amino acids. Per germline, CDR1 LGHDT and CDR2 YNNKEL (reference sequence). This CDR3 is CASSQELAVKNNEQFF. The CDR3 nucleotides are TGTGCCAGCAGCCAAGAGCTAGCGGTAAAAAACAATGAGCAGTTCTTC.

The chain is built from TRBV30 and TRBJ2-7, with D maybe TRBD1 (5 bases). CDR3 size: 14 residues. V was shortened by 0 bases and J by 2 bases, with 11 bases between the two germline ends. CDR1 GTSNPN and CDR2 SVGIG come from the germline V gene (reference sequence). CDR3 amino acids: CAWSVDSSTYEQYF. The DNA for the CDR3 is TGTGCCTGGAGTGTAGACAGCTCAACCTACGAGCAGTACTTC.

The CDR3 region has the DNA TGTGCCAGCAGTGGACTAGCGGGGGGGTACCAAGAGACCCAGTACTTC. The encoded protein is CASSGLAGGYQETQYF. J is TRBJ2-5 and V is TRBV2; 14 bases are shared with TRBD2. The CDR3 covers 16 residues. Germline V CDR1 and CDR2: SNHLY, FYNNEI. Unmatched junction bases numbered 1, after V lost 4 bases and J lost 0 bases.

This clone was counted a single time. The rearrangement joins TRBV27 to TRBJ1-6; D call uncertain. Germline CDR1 is MNHEY and CDR2 is SMNVEV (reference sequence). V gave up 5 bases and J gave up 9 bases, with 17 bases separating them. This CDR3 has 15 residues. DNA of the CDR3: TGTGCCAGCAGTCCCCCACCAAGCCTCCGTTCACCCCTCCACTTT. Its protein product is CASSPPPSLRSPLHF.

The chain recombines TRBV3-1 (or the pseudogene TRBV3-2) with TRBJ2-2; 11 bases align to TRBD1. Germline-derived CDR1 and CDR2 are LGHDT and YNNKEL (reference sequence). The CDR3 loop spans 15 amino acids. J gave up 3 bases and V 4 bases, and 1 base lay outside the gene matches. CDR3: CASSLGQGDTGELFF. In nucleotides, the CDR3 is TGTGCCAGCAGCCTGGGACAGGGGGACACCGGGGAGCTGTTTTTT.

The V gene is TRBV12-5, the J gene TRBJ2-5; 8 nucleotides align to TRBD1. Per the germline V gene, CDR1 is LGHNT and CDR2 is FRNRAP. This CDR3 contains 16 residues. V was clipped by 6 bases and J by 5 bases; unmatched bases: 14. This CDR3 reads CASGAPRQGAKETQYF. CDR3 in DNA: TGTGCTAGTGGGGCCCCTCGGCAGGGGGCGAAGGAGACCCAGTACTTC.

The rearrangement joins TRBV19 to TRBJ1-2; perhaps TRBD1 as D (5 bases). The germline V gene encodes CDR1 LNHDA and CDR2 SQIVND (reference sequence). V lost 10 bases to trimming and J lost 0 bases, with 15 bases between them. The CDR3 is 14 amino acids. The CDR3 loop is CATRRQGPNYGYTF. The CDR3 DNA sequence: TGTGCCACCAGGCGGCAGGGCCCTAACTATGGCTACACCTTC.

CDR3 nucleotide sequence: TGTGCCAGCAGACCACCGGGAGCTAGGGCTAACTATGGCTACACCTTC. It is translated as CASRPPGARANYGYTF. This chain links TRBV7-2 with TRBJ1-2; D is undetermined. The CDR3 is 16 residues long. Trimming removed 6 bases from V and 0 bases from J, with 17 bases in between. CDR1 and CDR2 from the germline V gene are SGHTA and FQGNSA.

Here the CDR3 reads CARTFRQLPNMNTEAFF. The DNA for the CDR3 is TGTGCCAGAACGTTTAGACAGCTTCCTAACATGAACACTGAAGCTTTCTTT. The chain carries TRBV19 and TRBJ1-1; weak D call: TRBD1 (5 bases). Germline CDR1 and CDR2: LNHDA and SQIVND (reference sequence). V was shortened by 9 bases and J by 0 bases, with 23 bases between the two germline ends. This CDR3 has 17 residues. The entire variable domain, with the rest obtained from reference TRBV19 and TRBJ1-1, is as follows: DGGITQSPKYLFRKEGQNVTLSCEQNLNHDAMYWYRQDPGQGLRLIYYSQIVNDFQKGDIAEGYSVSREKKESFPLTVTSAQKNPTAFYLCARTFRQLPNMNTEAFFGQGTRLTVV.

The rearrangement links TRBV6-6 to TRBJ1-6; possible D gene TRBD1, 6 bases. The CDR3 is 18 residues long. Trimming left V 7 bases short and J 9 bases short, with 28 bases between. Germline CDR1 is MNHNY and CDR2 is SVGAGI (reference sequence). The CDR3 DNA follows: TGTGCCAGCACTCGACGCGGAGGCAGGGGTCCAATTAGTTCACCCCTCCACTTT. Its protein is CASTRRGGRGPISSPLHF.

This chain uses TRBV6-2 or TRBV6-3 with TRBJ2-5, with D possibly matching TRBD1 (5 bases). V was pared by 5 bases and J by 4 bases, with 11 bases between. Germline assignment: CDR1 MNHEY and CDR2 SVGEGT. The CDR3 covers 13 residues. CDR3 nucleotide sequence: TGTGCCAGCAGTAGGGGTTTGGGAGAGACCCAGTACTTC. Translating gives CASSRGLGETQYF.

A few counts support this clone. The CDR3: CASSARTSGSGELFF. The CDR3 nucleotides are TGTGCCAGCAGCGCCAGGACTAGCGGGAGTGGGGAGCTGTTTTTT. The V call is TRBV2, the J call TRBJ2-2, with TRBD2 identical over 13 bases. There are 15 residues in the CDR3. V shed 6 bases, J shed 8 bases, and the junction held 6 bases outside the gene matches. Germline V gives CDR1 SNHLY, CDR2 FYNNEI.

This clone was found a few times. The chain joins TRBV19 to TRBJ1-2; no reliable D call. This CDR3 is built from 15 residues. Per germline, CDR1 LNHDA and CDR2 SQIVND (reference sequence). The V end lost 0 bases, the J end lost 2 bases, and 10 bases lay between the germline ends. CDR3: CASSIDLSGNYGYTF. DNA of the CDR3: TGTGCCAGTAGTATAGATCTATCGGGGAACTATGGCTACACCTTC. Based on the CDR3 plus reference TRBV19 and TRBJ1-2, the full variable domain is DGGITQSPKYLFRKEGQNVTLSCEQNLNHDAMYWYRQDPGQGLRLIYYSQIVNDFQKGDIAEGYSVSREKKESFPLTVTSAQKNPTAFYLCASSIDLSGNYGYTFGSGTRLTVV.

In DNA, the CDR3 is TGTGCCAGCAGTGCTCCGGGGGGGAACAATCAGCCCCAGCATTTT. It encodes CASSAPGGNNQPQHF. V usage is TRBV6-6 and J usage is TRBJ1-5, with D possibly matching TRBD1 (5 bases). Trimming stripped 5 bases from V and 3 bases from J, with 14 bases between. Germline CDR1 and CDR2: MNHNY and SVGAGI (reference sequence). This CDR3 is built from 15 residues.

This clone has a handful of counts. The gene calls are TRBV11-3 and TRBJ2-2, with D possibly being TRBD2 (5 bases). CDR3 size: 13 residues. V was shortened by 4 bases and J by 8 bases, with 11 bases between the two germline ends. CDR1 and CDR2 from the germline V gene are SGHNT and YENEEA. This CDR3 reads CASSSGFGGELFF. CDR3 nucleotides: TGTGCCAGCAGCTCGGGATTCGGGGGGGAGCTGTTTTTT. The entire variable domain, with the rest obtained from reference TRBV11-3 and TRBJ2-2, is as follows: EAGVVQSPRYKIIEKKQPVAFWCNPISGHNTLYWYLQNLGQGPELLIRYENEEAVDDSQLPKDRFSAERLKGVDSTLKIQPAELGDSAVYLCASSSGFGGELFFGEGSRLTVL.

The chain carries TRBV29-1 and TRBJ2-7, with unresolved D. The V end lost 3 bases, the J end lost 0 bases, and 9 bases lay between the germline ends. Per the germline V gene, CDR1 is SQVTM and CDR2 is ANQGSEA. The CDR3 is 13 amino acids. For the CDR3, the DNA is TGCAGCGTTGATTCCCCTTACTCCTACGAGCAGTACTTC. Residues: CSVDSPYSYEQYF.

The chain employs TRBV6-5 and TRBJ1-3; D gene uncertain. Germline-derived CDR1 and CDR2 are MNHEY and SVGAGI. Trimming shortened V by 6 bases and J by 0 bases, and 12 bases separated the two germline ends. The CDR3 contains 15 residues. CDR3 bases: TGTGCCAGCAGCAGCGGAGTTTTCTCTGGAAACACCATATATTTT. It specifies CASSSGVFSGNTIYF.

The J gene is TRBJ1-5, the V gene TRBV19; TRBD1 aligns across 8 bases. Trimming cost V 5 bases and J 0 bases; bases outside gene matches: 6. The CDR3 runs to 16 residues. Germline V CDR1 and CDR2: LNHDA, SQIVND (reference sequence). CDR3 nucleotides: TGTGCCAGTAGTGCCGGGGACAGGCATAGCAATCAGCCCCAGCATTTT. Translating gives CASSAGDRHSNQPQHF. Looking up the rest from reference TRBV19 and TRBJ1-5 gives the full variable domain: DGGITQSPKYLFRKEGQNVTLSCEQNLNHDAMYWYRQDPGQGLRLIYYSQIVNDFQKGDIAEGYSVSREKKESFPLTVTSAQKNPTAFYLCASSAGDRHSNQPQHFGDGTRLSIL.

The CDR3 DNA sequence: TGTGCCAGCAAGGGGGAACAGATAAACACCGGGGAGCTGTTTTTT. Protein sequence: CASKGEQINTGELFF. This rearrangement joins TRBV2 to TRBJ2-2; D may be TRBD1 (6 bases). Germline V gives CDR1 SNHLY, CDR2 FYNNEI. CDR3 size: 15 residues. Trimming left V 7 bases short and J 2 bases short, with 14 bases between. The whole variable domain, filled in from reference TRBV2 and TRBJ2-2, reads EPEVTQTPSHQVTQMGQEVILRCVPISNHLYFYWYRQILGQKVEFLVSFYNNEISEKSEIFDDQFSVERPDGSNFTLKIRSTKLEDSAMYFCASKGEQINTGELFFGEGSRLTVL.

The gene calls are TRBV7-3 and TRBJ2-1, with D possibly TRBD2 on 5 matching bases. Trimming took off 5 bases at V and 3 bases at J, with 8 bases between the two ends. Germline V gene lookup returns CDR1 SGHTA and CDR2 FQGTGA. This CDR3 spans 13 amino acids. The CDR3 DNA reads TGTGCCAGCAGCACCACTAGCTACAATGAGCAGTTCTTC. Encoded protein: CASSTTSYNEQFF.